The subject of this entry is one T cell receptor beta chain. This sample is drawn from a study of blood T cell repertoires in COVID-19. This CDR3 is 14 amino acids long. J lost 2 bases, V lost 5 bases, and 6 bases had no gene match. Germline CDR1 is LGHDT and CDR2 is YNNKEL (reference sequence). Only in-frame clones appear in the TCRdb table, and some are missing; sequencing was by immunoSEQ multiplex PCR. The sample includes some 300,000 clones, roughly 87% seen only once; the top ten take 1%. The material sequenced was PBMCs or T cells enriched from blood (not recorded which). V is TRBV3-1 (or the pseudogene TRBV3-2) and J is TRBJ2-7; 7 nucleotides align to TRBD1. The sequence derives from a woman between 25 and 40 years old who had recovered from COVID-19. CDR3 sequence reads: CASSLGQLAYEQYF. CDR3 bases: TGTGCCAGCAGCTTGGGACAGTTGGCCTACGAGCAGTACTTC.